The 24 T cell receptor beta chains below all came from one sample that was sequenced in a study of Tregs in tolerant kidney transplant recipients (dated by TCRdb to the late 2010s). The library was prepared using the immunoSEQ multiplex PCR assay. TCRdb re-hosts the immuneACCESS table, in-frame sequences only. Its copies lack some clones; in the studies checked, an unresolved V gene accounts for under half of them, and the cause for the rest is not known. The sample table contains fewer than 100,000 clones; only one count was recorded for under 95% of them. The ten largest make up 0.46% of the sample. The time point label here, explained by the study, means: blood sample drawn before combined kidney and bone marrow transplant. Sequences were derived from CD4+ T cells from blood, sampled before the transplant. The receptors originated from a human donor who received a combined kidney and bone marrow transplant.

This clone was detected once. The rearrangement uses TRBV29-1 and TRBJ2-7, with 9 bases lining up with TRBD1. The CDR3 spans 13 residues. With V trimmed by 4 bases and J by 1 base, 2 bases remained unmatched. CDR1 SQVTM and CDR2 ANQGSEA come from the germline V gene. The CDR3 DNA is TGCAGCGTTGTGACAGGGGGTTCCTACGAGCAGTACTTC. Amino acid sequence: CSVVTGGSYEQYF.

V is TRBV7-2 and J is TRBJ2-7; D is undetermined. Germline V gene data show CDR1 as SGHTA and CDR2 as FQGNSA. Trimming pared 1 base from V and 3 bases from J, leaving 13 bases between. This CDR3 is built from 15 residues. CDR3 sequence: CASSLGSGSYYEQYF. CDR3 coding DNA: TGTGCCAGCAGCTTAGGGTCCGGTTCCTACTACGAGCAGTACTTC.

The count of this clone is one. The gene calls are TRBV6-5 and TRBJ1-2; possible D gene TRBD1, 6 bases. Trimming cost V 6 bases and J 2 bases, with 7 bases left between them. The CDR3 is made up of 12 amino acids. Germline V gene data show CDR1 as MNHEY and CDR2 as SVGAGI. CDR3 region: CASRTGNYGYTF. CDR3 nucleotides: TGTGCCAGCAGAACAGGGAACTATGGCTACACCTTC.

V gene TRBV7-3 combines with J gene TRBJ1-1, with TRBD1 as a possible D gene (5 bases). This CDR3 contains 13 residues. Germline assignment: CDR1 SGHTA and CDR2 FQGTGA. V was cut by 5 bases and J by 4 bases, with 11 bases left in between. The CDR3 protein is CASSVQEGTEAFF. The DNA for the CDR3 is TGTGCCAGCAGCGTACAGGAGGGCACTGAAGCTTTCTTT.

The CDR3 is CASSLAVAWTHEQYF. As DNA, the CDR3 is TGTGCCAGCAGTCTTGCGGTGGCGTGGACTCACGAGCAGTACTTC. The V call is TRBV7-9, the J call TRBJ2-7; D might be TRBD2 (5 bases). Germline V gene lookup returns CDR1 SEHNR and CDR2 FQNEAQ (reference sequence). V was pared by 6 bases and J by 5 bases, with 20 bases between. The CDR3 loop spans 15 amino acids.

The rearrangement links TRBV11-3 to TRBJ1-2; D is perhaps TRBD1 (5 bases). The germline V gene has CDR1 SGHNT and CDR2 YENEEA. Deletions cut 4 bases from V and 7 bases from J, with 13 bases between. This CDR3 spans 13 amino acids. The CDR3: CASSSSQGFGYTF. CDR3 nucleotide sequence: TGTGCCAGCAGCTCCAGTCAGGGTTTTGGCTACACCTTC.

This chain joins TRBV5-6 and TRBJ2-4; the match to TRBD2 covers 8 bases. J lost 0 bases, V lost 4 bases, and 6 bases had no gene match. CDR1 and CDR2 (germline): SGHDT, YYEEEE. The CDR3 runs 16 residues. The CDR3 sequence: CASSKLAVGAKNIQYF. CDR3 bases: TGTGCCAGCAGCAAACTAGCGGTCGGAGCCAAAAACATTCAGTACTTC.

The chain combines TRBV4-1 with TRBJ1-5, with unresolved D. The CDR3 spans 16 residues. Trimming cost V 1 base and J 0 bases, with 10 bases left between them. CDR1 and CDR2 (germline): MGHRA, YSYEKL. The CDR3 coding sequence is TGCGCCAGCAGCCAAGCCCTGAAGAGTAGCAATCAGCCCCAGCATTTT. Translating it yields CASSQALKSSNQPQHF.

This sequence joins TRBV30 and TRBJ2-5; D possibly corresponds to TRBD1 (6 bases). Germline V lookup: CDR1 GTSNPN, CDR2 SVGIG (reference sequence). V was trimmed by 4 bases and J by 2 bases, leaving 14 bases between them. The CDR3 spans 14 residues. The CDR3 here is CAWITKDRQETQYF. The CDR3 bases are TGTGCCTGGATTACCAAGGACAGACAAGAGACCCAGTACTTC. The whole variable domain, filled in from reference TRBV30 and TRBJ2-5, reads SQTIHQWPATLVQPVGSPLSLECTVEGTSNPNLYWYRQAAGRGLQLLFYSVGIGQISSEVPQNLSASRPQDRQFILSSKKLLLSDSGFYLCAWITKDRQETQYFGPGTRLLVL.

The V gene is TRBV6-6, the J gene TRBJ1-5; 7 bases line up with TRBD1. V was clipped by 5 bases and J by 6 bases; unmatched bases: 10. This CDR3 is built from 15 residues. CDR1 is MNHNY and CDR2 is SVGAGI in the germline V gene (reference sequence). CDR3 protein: CASSPDRDGSQPQHF. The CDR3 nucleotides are TGTGCCAGCAGTCCCGACAGGGATGGGAGTCAGCCCCAGCATTTT.

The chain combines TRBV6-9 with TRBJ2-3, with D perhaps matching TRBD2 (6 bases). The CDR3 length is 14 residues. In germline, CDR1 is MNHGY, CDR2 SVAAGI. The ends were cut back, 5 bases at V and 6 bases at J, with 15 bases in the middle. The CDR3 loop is CASSILGTLDTQYF. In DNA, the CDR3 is TGTGCCAGCAGTATCTTGGGGACTCTTGATACGCAGTATTTT.

This chain's CDR3 is CASSVAGIRGGTYEQYF. In DNA form, the CDR3 reads TGTGCCAGCAGCGTAGCGGGAATTCGAGGAGGTACCTACGAGCAGTACTTC. The chain couples TRBV9 to TRBJ2-7, with D perhaps TRBD2 (5 bases). From germline, CDR1 is SGDLS and CDR2 YYNGEE. Trimming cost V 0 bases and J 2 bases, with 18 bases left between them. This CDR3 has 17 amino acids.

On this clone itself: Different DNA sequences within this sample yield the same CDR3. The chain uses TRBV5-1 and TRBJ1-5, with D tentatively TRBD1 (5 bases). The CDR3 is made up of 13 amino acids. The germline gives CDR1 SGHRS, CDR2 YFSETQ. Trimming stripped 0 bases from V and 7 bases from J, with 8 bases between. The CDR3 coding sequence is TGCGCCAGCAGCTTGGAGGGGTCACAGCCCCAGCATTTT. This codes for CASSLEGSQPQHF.

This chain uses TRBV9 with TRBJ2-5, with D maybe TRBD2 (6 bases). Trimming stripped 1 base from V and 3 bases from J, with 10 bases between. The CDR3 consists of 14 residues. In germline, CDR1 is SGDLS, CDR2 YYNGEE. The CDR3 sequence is CASSVLAEKETQYF. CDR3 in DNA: TGTGCCAGCAGCGTATTAGCGGAAAAAGAGACCCAGTACTTC.

CDR3 sequence reads: CATSRDLMEAYEQYF. The CDR3 coding sequence is TGTGCCACCAGCAGAGATCTGATGGAGGCCTACGAGCAGTACTTC. The chain combines TRBV15 with TRBJ2-7; TRBD2 might be the D (5 bases). Trimming stripped 0 bases from V and 2 bases from J, with 11 bases between. The V gene's germline CDR1 is LNHNV and CDR2 YYDKDF (reference sequence). The CDR3 totals 15 residues.

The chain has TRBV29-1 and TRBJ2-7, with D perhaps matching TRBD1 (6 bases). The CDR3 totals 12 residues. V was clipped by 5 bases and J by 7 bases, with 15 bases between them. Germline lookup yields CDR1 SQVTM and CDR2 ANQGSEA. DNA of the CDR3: TGCAGCGTTACGGGGACATTGGATGAGCAGTACTTC. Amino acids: CSVTGTLDEQYF.

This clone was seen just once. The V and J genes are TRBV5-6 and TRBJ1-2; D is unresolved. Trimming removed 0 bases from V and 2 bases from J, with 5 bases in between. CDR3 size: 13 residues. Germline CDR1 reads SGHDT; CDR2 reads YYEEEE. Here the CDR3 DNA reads TGTGCCAGCAGCTTGGTGCAGAACTATGGCTACACCTTC. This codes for CASSLVQNYGYTF.

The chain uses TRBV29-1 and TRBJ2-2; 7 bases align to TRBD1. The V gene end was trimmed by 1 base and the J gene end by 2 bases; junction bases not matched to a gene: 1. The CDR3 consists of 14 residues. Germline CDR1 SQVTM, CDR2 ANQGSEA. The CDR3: CSVEGQGNTGELFF. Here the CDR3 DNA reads TGCAGCGTTGAAGGACAGGGCAACACCGGGGAGCTGTTTTTT.

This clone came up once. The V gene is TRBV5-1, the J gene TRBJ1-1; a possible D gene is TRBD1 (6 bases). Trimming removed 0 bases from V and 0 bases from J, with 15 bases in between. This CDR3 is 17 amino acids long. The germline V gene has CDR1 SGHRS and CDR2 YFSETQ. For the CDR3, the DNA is TGCGCCAGCAGCTTGGGGGTCCGCGGACAGCTGAACACTGAAGCTTTCTTT. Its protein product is CASSLGVRGQLNTEAFF.

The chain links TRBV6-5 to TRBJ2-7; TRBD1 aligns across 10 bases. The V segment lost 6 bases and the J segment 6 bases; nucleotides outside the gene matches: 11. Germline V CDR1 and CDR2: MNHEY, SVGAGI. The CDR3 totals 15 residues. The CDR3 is CASSRLGTGDREQYF. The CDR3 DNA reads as TGTGCCAGCAGCCGACTCGGGACAGGGGATCGCGAGCAGTACTTC.

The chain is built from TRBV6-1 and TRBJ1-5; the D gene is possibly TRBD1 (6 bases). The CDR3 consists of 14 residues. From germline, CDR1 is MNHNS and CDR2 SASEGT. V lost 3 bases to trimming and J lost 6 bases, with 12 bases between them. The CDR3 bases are TGTGCCAGCAGTGACAGCGGGGGCGGTCAGCCCCAGCATTTT. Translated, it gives CASSDSGGGQPQHF.

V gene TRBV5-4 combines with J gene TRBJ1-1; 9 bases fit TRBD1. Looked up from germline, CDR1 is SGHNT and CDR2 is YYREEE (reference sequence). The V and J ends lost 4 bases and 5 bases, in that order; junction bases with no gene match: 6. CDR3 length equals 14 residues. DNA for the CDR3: TGTGCCAGCAGCACATACAGGGGGCCTACTGAAGCTTTCTTT. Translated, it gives CASSTYRGPTEAFF.

CDR3 protein: CASRRDRGNYGYTF. Here the CDR3 DNA reads TGTGCCAGTAGACGCGACAGGGGTAACTATGGCTACACCTTC. This chain connects TRBV19 to TRBJ1-2; 8 bases line up with TRBD1. Germline trimming cut 6 bases from V and 1 base from J; bases unmatched to any gene: 4. Germline assignment: CDR1 LNHDA and CDR2 SQIVND (reference sequence). CDR3 length: 14 residues.

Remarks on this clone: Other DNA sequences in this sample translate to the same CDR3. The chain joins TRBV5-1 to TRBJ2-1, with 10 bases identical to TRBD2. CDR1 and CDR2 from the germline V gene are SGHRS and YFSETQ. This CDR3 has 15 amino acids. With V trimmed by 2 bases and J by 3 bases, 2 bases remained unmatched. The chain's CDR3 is CASSFGLADYNEQFF. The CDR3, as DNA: TGCGCCAGCAGCTTCGGACTAGCGGACTACAATGAGCAGTTCTTC.